This T cell receptor (beta chain) was identified during a study of shared clonotypes between healthy human individuals. Data came from immunoSEQ multiplex PCR; TCRdb stores just in-frame clones and leaves some out. The sample consists of about 980,000 clones, approximately 80% of them appearing once. V trimming: 7 bases; J trimming: 3 bases; junction bases outside the gene matches: 6. There are 14 residues in the CDR3. CDR1 and CDR2 from the germline V gene are ENHRY and SYGVKD. The receptor was derived from a man between 18 and 35 years old in good health. J is TRBJ2-1 and V is TRBV10-3; 7 positions agree with TRBD2. Material for sequencing was memory CD4+ T cells sorted from blood. The subset was: CD45RA-negative fraction. The CDR3 loop reads CAIKRAGDYNEQFF. The CDR3 coding sequence is TGTGCCATCAAGCGCGCGGGGGACTACAATGAGCAGTTCTTC.